This T cell receptor (beta chain) comes out of a study of technical replicates of blood from a few donors. Measured with immunoSEQ multiplex PCR; TCRdb has only the in-frame clones, and not every one. The sample carries 75,000 to 100,000 clones, about 94% recorded once. The germline V gene has CDR1 MGHRA and CDR2 YSYEKL. The ends were cut back, 0 bases at V and 2 bases at J, with 17 bases in the middle. The CDR3 length is 17 residues. The sequenced sample was T cells isolated from PBMCs. This chain links TRBV4-1 with TRBJ2-7; TRBD1 might be the D (5 bases). The receptor comes from a human donor in good health. CDR3 sequence reads: CASSQDDATVNPYEQYF. CDR3 bases: TGCGCCAGCAGCCAAGATGACGCGACAGTGAACCCCTACGAGCAGTACTTC.